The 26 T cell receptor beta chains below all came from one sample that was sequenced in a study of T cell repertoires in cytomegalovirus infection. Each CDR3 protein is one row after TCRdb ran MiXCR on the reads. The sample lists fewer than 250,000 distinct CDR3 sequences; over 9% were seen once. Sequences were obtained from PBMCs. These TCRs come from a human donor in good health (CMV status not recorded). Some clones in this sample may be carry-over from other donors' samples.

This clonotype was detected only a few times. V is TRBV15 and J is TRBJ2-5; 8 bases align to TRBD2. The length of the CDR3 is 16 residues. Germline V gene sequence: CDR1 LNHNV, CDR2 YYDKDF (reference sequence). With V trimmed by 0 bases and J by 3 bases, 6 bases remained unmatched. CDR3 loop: CATSRESGGGKETQYF. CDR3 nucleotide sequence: TGTGCCACCAGCAGAGAGTCGGGGGGGGGGAAAGAGACCCAGTACTTC.

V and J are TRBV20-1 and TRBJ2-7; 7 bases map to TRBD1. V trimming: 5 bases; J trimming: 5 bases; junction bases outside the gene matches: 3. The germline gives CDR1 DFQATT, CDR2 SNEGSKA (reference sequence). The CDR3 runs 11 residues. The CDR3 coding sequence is TGCAGTGCTTCACAGGGGAACGAGCAGTACTTC. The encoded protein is CSASQGNEQYF.

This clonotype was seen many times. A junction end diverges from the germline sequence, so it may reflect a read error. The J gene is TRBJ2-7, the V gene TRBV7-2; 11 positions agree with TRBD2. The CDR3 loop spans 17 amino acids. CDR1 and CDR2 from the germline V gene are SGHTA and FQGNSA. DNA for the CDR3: TGTGCCAGCAGCCTAGCCCCGGTAACTAGCGGGAGTGGCGAGCAGTACTTC. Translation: CASSLAPVTSGSGEQYF.

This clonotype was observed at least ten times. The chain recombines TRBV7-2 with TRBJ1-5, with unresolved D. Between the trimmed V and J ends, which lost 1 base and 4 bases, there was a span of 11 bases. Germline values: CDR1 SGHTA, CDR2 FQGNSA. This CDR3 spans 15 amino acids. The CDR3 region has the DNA TGTGCCAGCAGCTTAGACGGCAGCTGGAATCAGCCCCAGCATTTT. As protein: CASSLDGSWNQPQHF. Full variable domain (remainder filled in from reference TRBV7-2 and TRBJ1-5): GAGVSQSPSNKVTEKGKDVELRCDPISGHTALYWYRQSLGQGLEFLIYFQGNSAPDKSGLPSDRFSAERTGGSVSTLTIQRTQQEDSAVYLCASSLDGSWNQPQHFGDGTRLSIL.

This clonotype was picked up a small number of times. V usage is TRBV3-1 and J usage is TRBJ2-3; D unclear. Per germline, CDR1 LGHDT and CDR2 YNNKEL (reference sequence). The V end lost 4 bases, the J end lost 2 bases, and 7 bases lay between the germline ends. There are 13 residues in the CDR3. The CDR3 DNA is TGTGCCAGCAGCCGAAAAATCACAGATACGCAGTATTTT. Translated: CASSRKITDTQYF.

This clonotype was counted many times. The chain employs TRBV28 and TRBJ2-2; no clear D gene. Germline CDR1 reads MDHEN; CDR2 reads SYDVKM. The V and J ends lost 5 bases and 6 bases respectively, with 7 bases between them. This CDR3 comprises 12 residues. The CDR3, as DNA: TGTGCCAGCAGTCCCGACCCCGGGGAGCTGTTTTTT. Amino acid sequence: CASSPDPGELFF. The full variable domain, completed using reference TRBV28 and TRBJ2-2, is DVKVTQSSRYLVKRTGEKVFLECVQDMDHENMFWYRQDPGLGLRLIYFSYDVKMKEKGDIPEGYSVSREKKERFSLILESASTNQTSMYLCASSPDPGELFFGEGSRLTVL.

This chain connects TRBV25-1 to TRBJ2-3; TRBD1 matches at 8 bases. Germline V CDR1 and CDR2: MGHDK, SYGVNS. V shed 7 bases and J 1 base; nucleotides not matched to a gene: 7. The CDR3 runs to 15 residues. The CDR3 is CASKSGGAGTDTQYF. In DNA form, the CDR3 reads TGTGCCAGCAAATCAGGGGGCGCGGGCACAGATACGCAGTATTTT.

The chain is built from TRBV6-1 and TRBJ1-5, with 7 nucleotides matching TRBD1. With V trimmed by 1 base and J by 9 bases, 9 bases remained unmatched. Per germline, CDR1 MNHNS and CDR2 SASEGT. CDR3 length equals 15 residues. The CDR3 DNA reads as TGTGCCAGCAGTGAAGTCGGACAGGTCAAGTGGCCCCAGCATTTT. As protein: CASSEVGQVKWPQHF.

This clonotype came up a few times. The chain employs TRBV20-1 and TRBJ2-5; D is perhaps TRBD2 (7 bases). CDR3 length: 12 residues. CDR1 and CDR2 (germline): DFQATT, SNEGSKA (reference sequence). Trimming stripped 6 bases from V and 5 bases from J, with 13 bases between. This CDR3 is CSARGSGETQYF. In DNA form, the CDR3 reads TGCAGTGCCAGGGGTAGCGGGGAGACCCAGTACTTC.

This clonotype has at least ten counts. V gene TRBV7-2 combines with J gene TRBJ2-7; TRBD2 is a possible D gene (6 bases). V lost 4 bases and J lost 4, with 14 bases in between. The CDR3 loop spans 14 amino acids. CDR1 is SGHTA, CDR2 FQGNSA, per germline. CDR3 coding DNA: TGTGCCAGCAGCTCTGGTCCGCGGGGATACGAGCAGTACTTC. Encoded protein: CASSSGPRGYEQYF.

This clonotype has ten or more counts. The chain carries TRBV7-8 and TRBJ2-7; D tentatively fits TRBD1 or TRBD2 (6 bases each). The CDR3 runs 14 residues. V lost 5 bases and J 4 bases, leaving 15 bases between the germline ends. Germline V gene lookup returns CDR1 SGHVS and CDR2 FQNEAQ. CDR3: CASSPGGGEYEQYF. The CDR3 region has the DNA TGTGCCAGCAGCCCCGGAGGGGGAGAGTACGAGCAGTACTTC.

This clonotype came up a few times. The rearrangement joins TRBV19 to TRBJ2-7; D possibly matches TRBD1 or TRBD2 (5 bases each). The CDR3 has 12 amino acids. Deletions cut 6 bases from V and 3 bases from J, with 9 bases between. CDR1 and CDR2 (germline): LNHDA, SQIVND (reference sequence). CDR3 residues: CASRGTGYEQYF. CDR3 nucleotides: TGTGCCAGTAGAGGGACGGGCTACGAGCAGTACTTC. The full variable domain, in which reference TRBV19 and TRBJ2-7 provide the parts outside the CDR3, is DGGITQSPKYLFRKEGQNVTLSCEQNLNHDAMYWYRQDPGQGLRLIYYSQIVNDFQKGDIAEGYSVSREKKESFPLTVTSAQKNPTAFYLCASRGTGYEQYFGPGTRLTVT.

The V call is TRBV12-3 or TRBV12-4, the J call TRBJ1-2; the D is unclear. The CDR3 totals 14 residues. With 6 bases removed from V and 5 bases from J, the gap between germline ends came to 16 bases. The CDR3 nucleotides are TGTGCCAGCAGGCCCCGCGCGGGCCGATATGGCTACACCTTC. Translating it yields CASRPRAGRYGYTF.

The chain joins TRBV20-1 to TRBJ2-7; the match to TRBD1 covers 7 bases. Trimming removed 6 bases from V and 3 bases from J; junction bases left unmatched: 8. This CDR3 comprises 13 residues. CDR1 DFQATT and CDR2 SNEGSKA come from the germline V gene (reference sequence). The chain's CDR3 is CSAVGQSLYEQYF. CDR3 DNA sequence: TGCAGTGCAGTGGGACAGTCCCTCTACGAGCAGTACTTC.

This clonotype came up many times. CDR3 bases: TGTGCCAGCAGCTGGGGGGGGGATTCACCCCTCCACTTT. This encodes CASSWGGDSPLHF. The gene calls are TRBV7-2 and TRBJ1-6, with D possibly matching TRBD1 (5 bases). This CDR3 has 13 amino acids. Germline CDR1 is SGHTA and CDR2 is FQGNSA. Trimming shortened V by 4 bases and J by 8 bases, and 9 bases separated the two germline ends.

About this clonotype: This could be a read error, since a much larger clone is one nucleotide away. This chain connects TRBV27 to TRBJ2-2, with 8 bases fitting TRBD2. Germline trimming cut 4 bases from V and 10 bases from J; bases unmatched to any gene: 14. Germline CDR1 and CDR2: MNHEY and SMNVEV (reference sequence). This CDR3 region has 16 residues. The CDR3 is CASSSRAGGVHEELFF. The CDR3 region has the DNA TGTGCCAGCAGTTCCCGGGCGGGGGGCGTACACGAGGAGCTGTTTTTT.

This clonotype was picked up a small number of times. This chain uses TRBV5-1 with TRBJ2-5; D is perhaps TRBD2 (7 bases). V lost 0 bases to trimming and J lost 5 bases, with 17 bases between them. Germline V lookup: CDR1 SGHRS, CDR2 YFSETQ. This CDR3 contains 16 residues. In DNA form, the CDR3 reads TGCGCCAGCAGCTTGGGCCTCACGGGGGGCGCGGAGACCCAGTACTTC. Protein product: CASSLGLTGGAETQYF. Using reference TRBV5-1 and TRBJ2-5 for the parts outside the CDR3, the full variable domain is KAGVTQTPRYLIKTRGQQVTLSCSPISGHRSVSWYQQTPGQGLQFLFEYFSETQRNKGNFPGRFSGRQFSNSRSEMNVSTLELGDSALYLCASSLGLTGGAETQYFGPGTRLLVL.

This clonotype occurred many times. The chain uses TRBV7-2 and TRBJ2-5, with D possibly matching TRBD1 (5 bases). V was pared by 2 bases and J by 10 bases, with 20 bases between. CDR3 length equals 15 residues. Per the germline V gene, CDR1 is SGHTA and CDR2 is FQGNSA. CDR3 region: CASSLTSSAGKDQYF. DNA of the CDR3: TGTGCCAGCAGCTTAACGAGTTCGGCAGGGAAGGACCAGTACTTC.

The CDR3 nucleotides are TGTGCCAGCAGACCAACCTCAGGACAGGGGGCATACGAGCAGTACTTC. Translated: CASRPTSGQGAYEQYF. This chain uses TRBV2 with TRBJ2-7, with 11 bases identical to TRBD1. Looked up from germline, CDR1 is SNHLY and CDR2 is FYNNEI. The CDR3 contains 16 residues. The junction had 11 bases not matched to a gene; V was cut back by 6 bases and J by 4 bases.

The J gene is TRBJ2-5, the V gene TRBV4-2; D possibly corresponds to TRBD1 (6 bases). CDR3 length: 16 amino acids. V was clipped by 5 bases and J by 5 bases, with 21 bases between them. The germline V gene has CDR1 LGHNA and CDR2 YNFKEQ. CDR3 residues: CASSGRADSQRETQYF. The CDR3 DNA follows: TGTGCCAGCAGCGGTAGAGCGGACAGCCAAAGGGAGACCCAGTACTTC.

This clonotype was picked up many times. The CDR3 spells CASSPTQGGLGEKLFF. The CDR3 nucleotides are TGTGCCAGCAGTCCCACCCAGGGCGGTCTGGGTGAAAAACTGTTTTTT. The chain recombines TRBV28 with TRBJ1-4, with D tentatively TRBD1 (5 bases). The germline CDR1 and CDR2 sequences are MDHEN and SYDVKM. V shed 5 bases and J shed 7 bases, with 20 bases lying between them. This CDR3 has 16 residues. Based on the CDR3 plus reference TRBV28 and TRBJ1-4, the full variable domain is DVKVTQSSRYLVKRTGEKVFLECVQDMDHENMFWYRQDPGLGLRLIYFSYDVKMKEKGDIPEGYSVSREKKERFSLILESASTNQTSMYLCASSPTQGGLGEKLFFGSGTQLSVL.

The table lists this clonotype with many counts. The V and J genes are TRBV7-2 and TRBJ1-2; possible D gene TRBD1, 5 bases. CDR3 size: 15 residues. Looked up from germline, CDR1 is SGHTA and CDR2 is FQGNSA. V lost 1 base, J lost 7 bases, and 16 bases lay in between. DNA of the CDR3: TGTGCCAGCAGCTTAGGGTCCGGAGGGGCAACTGGCTACACCTTC. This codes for CASSLGSGGATGYTF.

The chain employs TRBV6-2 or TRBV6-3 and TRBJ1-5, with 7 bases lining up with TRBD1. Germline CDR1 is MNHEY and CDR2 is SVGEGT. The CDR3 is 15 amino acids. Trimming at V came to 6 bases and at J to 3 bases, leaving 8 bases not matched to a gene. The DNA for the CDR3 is TGTGCCAGCAGACCTAACGACAGGGCCAATCAGCCCCAGCATTTT. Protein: CASRPNDRANQPQHF.

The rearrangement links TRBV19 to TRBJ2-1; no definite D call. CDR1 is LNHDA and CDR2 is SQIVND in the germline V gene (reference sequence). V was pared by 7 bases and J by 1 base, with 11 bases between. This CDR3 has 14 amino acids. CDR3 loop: CASTHDLSYNEQFF. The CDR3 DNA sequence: TGTGCCAGTACCCACGACCTATCCTACAATGAGCAGTTCTTC.

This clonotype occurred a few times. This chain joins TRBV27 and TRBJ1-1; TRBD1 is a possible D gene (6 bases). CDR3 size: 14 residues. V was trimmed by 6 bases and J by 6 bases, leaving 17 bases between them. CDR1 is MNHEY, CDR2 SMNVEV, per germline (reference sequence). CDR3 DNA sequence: TGTGCCAGCAGCCCACCTGTCCAGGGGTCTGAAGCTTTCTTT. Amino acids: CASSPPVQGSEAFF.

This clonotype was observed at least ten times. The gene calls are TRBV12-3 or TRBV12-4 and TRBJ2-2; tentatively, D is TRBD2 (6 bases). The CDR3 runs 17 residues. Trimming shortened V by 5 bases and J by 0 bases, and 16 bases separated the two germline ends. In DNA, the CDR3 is TGTGCCAGCAGTCCTGTCGGCGGGACCGCGAACACCGGGGAGCTGTTTTTT. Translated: CASSPVGGTANTGELFF.